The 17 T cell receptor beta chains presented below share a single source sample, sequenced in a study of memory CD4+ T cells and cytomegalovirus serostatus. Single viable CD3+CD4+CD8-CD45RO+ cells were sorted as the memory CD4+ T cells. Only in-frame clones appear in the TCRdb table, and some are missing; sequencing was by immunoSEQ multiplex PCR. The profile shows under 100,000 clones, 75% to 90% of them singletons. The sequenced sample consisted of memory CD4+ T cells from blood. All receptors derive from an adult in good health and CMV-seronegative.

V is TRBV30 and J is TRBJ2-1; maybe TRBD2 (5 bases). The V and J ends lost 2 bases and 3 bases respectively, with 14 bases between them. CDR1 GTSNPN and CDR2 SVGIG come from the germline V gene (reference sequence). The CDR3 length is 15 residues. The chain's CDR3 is CAWSTGILGYNEQFF. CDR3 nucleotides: TGTGCCTGGAGTACGGGGATCCTGGGCTACAATGAGCAGTTCTTC.

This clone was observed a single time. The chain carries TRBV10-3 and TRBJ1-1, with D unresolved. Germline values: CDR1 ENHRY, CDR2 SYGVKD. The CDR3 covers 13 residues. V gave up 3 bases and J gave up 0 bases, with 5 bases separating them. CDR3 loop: CAISDPMNTEAFF. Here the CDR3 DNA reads TGTGCCATCAGTGATCCAATGAACACTGAAGCTTTCTTT.

DNA for the CDR3: TGTGCCAGCAGCTATGATAGACAGGGCTCCTACGAGCAGTACTTC. It specifies CASSYDRQGSYEQYF. This chain links TRBV6-6 with TRBJ2-7, with 7 bases lining up with TRBD1. CDR3 length: 15 amino acids. V lost 6 bases to trimming and J lost 0 bases; unmatched junction nucleotides: 8. The germline CDR1 and CDR2 sequences are MNHNY and SVGAGI (reference sequence).

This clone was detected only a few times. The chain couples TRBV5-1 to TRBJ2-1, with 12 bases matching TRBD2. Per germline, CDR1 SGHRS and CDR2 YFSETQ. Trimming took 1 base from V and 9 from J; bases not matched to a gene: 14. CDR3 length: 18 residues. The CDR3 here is CASSLFPSGGEFTGEQFF. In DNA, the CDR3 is TGCGCCAGCAGCTTGTTCCCTAGCGGGGGGGAGTTTACGGGTGAGCAGTTCTTC.

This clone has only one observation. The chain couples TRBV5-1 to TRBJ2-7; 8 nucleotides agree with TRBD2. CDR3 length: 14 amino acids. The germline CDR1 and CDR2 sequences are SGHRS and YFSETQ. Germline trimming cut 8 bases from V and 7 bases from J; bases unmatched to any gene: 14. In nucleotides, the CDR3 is TGCGCCAGTACCTCGACGGGGGGGGCTTTTGAGCAGTACTTC. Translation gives CASTSTGGAFEQYF.

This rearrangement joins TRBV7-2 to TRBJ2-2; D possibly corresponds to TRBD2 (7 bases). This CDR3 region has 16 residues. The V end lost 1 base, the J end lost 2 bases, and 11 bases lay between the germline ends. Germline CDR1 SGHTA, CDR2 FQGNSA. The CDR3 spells CASSLVGGVNTGELFF. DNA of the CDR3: TGTGCCAGCAGCTTAGTAGGGGGGGTTAACACCGGGGAGCTGTTTTTT.

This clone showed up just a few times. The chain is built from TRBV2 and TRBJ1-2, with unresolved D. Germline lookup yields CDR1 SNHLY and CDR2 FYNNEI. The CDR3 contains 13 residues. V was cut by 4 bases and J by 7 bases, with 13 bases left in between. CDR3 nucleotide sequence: TGTGCCAGCAGTGTAGGCCCATTCCGTGGCTACACCTTC. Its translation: CASSVGPFRGYTF.

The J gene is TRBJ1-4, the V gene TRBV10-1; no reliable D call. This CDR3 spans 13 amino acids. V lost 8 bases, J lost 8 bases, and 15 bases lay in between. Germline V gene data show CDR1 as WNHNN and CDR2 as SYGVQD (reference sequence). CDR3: CASSRLSGEKLFF. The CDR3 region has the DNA TGCGCCAGCTCGAGGCTTAGCGGGGAAAAACTGTTTTTT.

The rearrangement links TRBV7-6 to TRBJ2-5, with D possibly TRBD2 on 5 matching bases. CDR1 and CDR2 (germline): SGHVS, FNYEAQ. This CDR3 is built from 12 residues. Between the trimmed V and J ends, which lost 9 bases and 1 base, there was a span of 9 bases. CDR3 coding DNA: TGTGCCAGTTCCGGGATCCAAGAGACCCAGTACTTC. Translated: CASSGIQETQYF.

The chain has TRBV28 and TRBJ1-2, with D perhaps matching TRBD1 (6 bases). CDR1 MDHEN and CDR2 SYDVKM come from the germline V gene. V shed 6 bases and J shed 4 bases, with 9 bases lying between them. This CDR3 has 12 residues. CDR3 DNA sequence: TGTGCCAGCAGACAGGGCGGCTATGGCTACACCTTC. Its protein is CASRQGGYGYTF.

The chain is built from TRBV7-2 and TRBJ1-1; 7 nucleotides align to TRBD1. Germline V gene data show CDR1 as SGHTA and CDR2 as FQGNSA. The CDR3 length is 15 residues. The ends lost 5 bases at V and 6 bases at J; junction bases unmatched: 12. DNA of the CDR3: TGTGCCAGCAGCCGGAGCCCCGGGACAGAGGCTGAAGCTTTCTTT. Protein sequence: CASSRSPGTEAEAFF.

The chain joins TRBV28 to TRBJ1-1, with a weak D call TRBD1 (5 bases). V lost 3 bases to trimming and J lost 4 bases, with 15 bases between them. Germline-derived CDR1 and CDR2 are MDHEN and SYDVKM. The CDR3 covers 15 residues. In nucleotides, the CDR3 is TGTGCCAGCAGTTTTCCCGATTGGGGCAGCACTGAAGCTTTCTTT. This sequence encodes CASSFPDWGSTEAFF.

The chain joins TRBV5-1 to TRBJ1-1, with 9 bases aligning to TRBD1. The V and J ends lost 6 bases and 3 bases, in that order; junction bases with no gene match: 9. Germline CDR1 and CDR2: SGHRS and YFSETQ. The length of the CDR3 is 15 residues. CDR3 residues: CASTTGGAFYTEAFF. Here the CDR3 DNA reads TGCGCCAGCACCACAGGGGGCGCTTTTTACACTGAAGCTTTCTTT.

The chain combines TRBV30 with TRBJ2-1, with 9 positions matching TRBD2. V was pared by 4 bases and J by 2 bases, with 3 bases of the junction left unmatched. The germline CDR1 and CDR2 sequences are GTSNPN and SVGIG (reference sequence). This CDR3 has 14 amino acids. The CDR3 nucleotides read TGTGCCTGGACTAGCGGGGTCGCCTACAATGAGCAGTTCTTC. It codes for CAWTSGVAYNEQFF.

The CDR3 is CASSRGDYGYTF. The CDR3 region has the DNA TGTGCCAGCTCCCGGGGCGACTATGGCTACACCTTC. J is TRBJ1-2 and V is TRBV4-2; tentatively, D is TRBD1 (5 bases). The CDR3 covers 12 residues. V was trimmed by 8 bases and J by 3 bases, leaving 10 bases between them. CDR1 and CDR2 (germline): LGHNA, YNFKEQ.

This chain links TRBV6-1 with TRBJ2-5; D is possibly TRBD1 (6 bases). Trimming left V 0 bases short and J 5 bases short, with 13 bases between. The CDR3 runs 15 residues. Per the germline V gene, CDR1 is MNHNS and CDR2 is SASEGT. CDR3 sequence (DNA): TGTGCCAGCAGTGAAGCAAATACAGGGCTGGAGACCCAGTACTTC. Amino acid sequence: CASSEANTGLETQYF.

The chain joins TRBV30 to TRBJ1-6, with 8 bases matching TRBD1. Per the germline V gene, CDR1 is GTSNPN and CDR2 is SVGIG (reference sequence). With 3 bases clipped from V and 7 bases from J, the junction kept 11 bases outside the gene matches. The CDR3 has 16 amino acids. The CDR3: CAWRGENRGSNSPLHF. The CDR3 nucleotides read TGTGCCTGGAGGGGGGAGAACAGGGGGAGCAATTCACCCCTCCACTTT.